This entry lists 30 T cell receptor beta chains sequenced from one sample in a study of shared clonotypes between healthy human individuals (dated by TCRdb to 2018 to 2021). CD8 naive samples were CD45RO-negative cells positively selected for CCR7, giving a CD45RA+CCR7+ population that excluded TemRA cells. Receptor amplification or capture employed the immunoSEQ multiplex PCR assay. TCRdb obtained this table from immuneACCESS and retained in-frame rearrangements with V and J assigned. These tables miss some clones; where compared with another copy, unresolved V genes account for less than half of the shortfall, and the remainder is unexplained. The sample table shows millions of clones, and over 85% are seen once. Together, the top ten hold about 1.1% of the sample. Sequenced: naive CD8+ T cells sorted from blood. The cell subset or site label for this specimen denotes: CD45RA+CCR7+. All receptors derive from a man younger than 35 in good health.

The V and J genes are TRBV30 and TRBJ2-1; 7 bases agree with TRBD1. Looked up from germline, CDR1 is GTSNPN and CDR2 is SVGIG (reference sequence). The CDR3 has 14 residues. After removal of 3 bases from V and 7 bases from J, the junction contained 9 bases not matched to a gene. The CDR3 spells CAWSVLQGTNEQFF. CDR3 in DNA: TGTGCCTGGAGCGTACTACAGGGGACGAATGAGCAGTTCTTC.

V is TRBV7-9 and J is TRBJ2-7; D is possibly TRBD2 (6 bases). Trimming shortened V by 5 bases and J by 6 bases, and 17 bases separated the two germline ends. The CDR3 length is 14 residues. Germline V gene lookup returns CDR1 SEHNR and CDR2 FQNEAQ (reference sequence). DNA of the CDR3: TGTGCCAGCAGCACGGGACTCCTTCCGGGCGAGCAGTACTTC. Translating it yields CASSTGLLPGEQYF.

The chain links TRBV7-9 to TRBJ2-7; D is undetermined. Germline CDR1 reads SEHNR; CDR2 reads FQNEAQ (reference sequence). The CDR3 has 14 residues. The germline V and J ends were trimmed by 5 bases and 2 bases, with 13 bases remaining between them. The CDR3 loop reads CASSPALYAYEQYF. The CDR3 DNA is TGTGCCAGCAGCCCCGCGTTATACGCCTACGAGCAGTACTTC.

The rearrangement joins TRBV4-1 to TRBJ2-1; 8 bases are a match to TRBD2. Germline lookup yields CDR1 MGHRA and CDR2 YSYEKL. There are 15 residues in the CDR3. V was pared by 2 bases and J by 6 bases, with 6 bases of the junction left unmatched. The CDR3 bases are TGCGCCAGCAGCCAAAGGACTAGCCCTTTCAATGAGCAGTTCTTC. Its protein is CASSQRTSPFNEQFF.

On this clone: In the same sample, other DNA sequences code for this CDR3. The chain combines TRBV9 with TRBJ2-7, with D perhaps TRBD2 (6 bases). With 0 bases removed from V and 2 bases from J, the gap between germline ends came to 9 bases. Germline CDR1 and CDR2: SGDLS and YYNGEE. The CDR3 is 14 residues long. As DNA, the CDR3 is TGTGCCAGCAGCGTAGACGGGAGAGCCTACGAGCAGTACTTC. This translates into CASSVDGRAYEQYF.

On this clone: Other DNA variants within this sample encode the same CDR3. The genes are TRBV30 and TRBJ2-7; 7 bases match TRBD1. The germline CDR1 and CDR2 sequences are GTSNPN and SVGIG (reference sequence). This CDR3 has 12 residues. V lost 0 bases to trimming and J lost 4 bases; unmatched junction nucleotides: 0. The CDR3 protein is CAWSVDRYEQYF. The CDR3 DNA is TGTGCCTGGAGTGTGGACAGGTACGAGCAGTACTTC.

In its sample, this clone was seen a few times. The chain combines TRBV18 with TRBJ1-2, with D unclear. V lost 6 bases and J 1 base, leaving 9 bases between the germline ends. CDR1 and CDR2 (germline): KGHSH, LQKENI. This CDR3 has 13 amino acids. CDR3 residues: CASSVEGNYGYTF. In DNA, the CDR3 is TGTGCCAGCTCCGTGGAGGGTAACTATGGCTACACCTTC.

Comment on this clone: Additional DNA sequences in this sample encode the identical CDR3. The chain combines TRBV30 with TRBJ2-7; D is ambiguous. Trimming pared 0 bases from V and 0 bases from J, leaving 6 bases between. The CDR3 consists of 13 residues. Looked up from germline, CDR1 is GTSNPN and CDR2 is SVGIG (reference sequence). CDR3 nucleotide sequence: TGTGCCTGGAGTGTTGCGGACTCCTACGAGCAGTACTTC. This translates into CAWSVADSYEQYF.

V is TRBV28 and J is TRBJ2-2; 7 bases match TRBD1. The germline V gene has CDR1 MDHEN and CDR2 SYDVKM. The CDR3 has 14 residues. V was clipped by 7 bases and J by 6 bases; unmatched bases: 8. The CDR3 spells CASTTQGVSGELFF. CDR3 in DNA: TGTGCCAGCACTACCCAGGGGGTCTCCGGGGAGCTGTTTTTT.

This chain uses TRBV6-5 with TRBJ1-1; 7 nucleotides agree with TRBD1. CDR1 and CDR2 from the germline V gene are MNHEY and SVGAGI. The CDR3 is 14 amino acids. Trimming removed 5 bases from V and 0 bases from J; junction bases left unmatched: 3. This chain's CDR3 is CASSPGQVNTEAFF. The CDR3 nucleotides are TGTGCCAGCAGTCCAGGACAGGTGAACACTGAAGCTTTCTTT.

The chain recombines TRBV9 with TRBJ1-4; D gene uncertain. Trimming removed 4 bases at V and 7 bases at J, with 17 bases between. Germline V gene sequence: CDR1 SGDLS, CDR2 YYNGEE. This CDR3 comprises 15 residues. The CDR3 loop is CASSPPGSSGEKLFF. CDR3 coding DNA: TGTGCCAGCAGCCCCCCGGGCTCTAGCGGTGAAAAACTGTTTTTT.

The rearrangement uses TRBV11-2 and TRBJ2-1; no definite D call. Trimming removed 4 bases from V and 4 bases from J, with 8 bases in between. CDR1 SGHAT and CDR2 FQNNGV come from the germline V gene. There are 13 residues in the CDR3. Here the CDR3 reads CASSSFSYNEQFF. CDR3 bases: TGTGCCAGCAGCTCTTTCTCGTACAATGAGCAGTTCTTC.

The V call is TRBV4-1, the J call TRBJ2-5; TRBD2 matches at 14 bases. The CDR3 is 17 residues long. Germline V gives CDR1 MGHRA, CDR2 YSYEKL. V shed 4 bases, J shed 5 bases, and the junction held 9 bases outside the gene matches. CDR3 residues: CASSPTSGGAESETQYF. In DNA, the CDR3 is TGCGCCAGCAGCCCGACTAGCGGGGGGGCGGAGTCGGAGACCCAGTACTTC.

The chain recombines TRBV9 with TRBJ2-1, with TRBD2 matching 10 bases. Per the germline V gene, CDR1 is SGDLS and CDR2 is YYNGEE. After removal of 6 bases from V and 6 bases from J, the junction contained 6 bases not matched to a gene. The CDR3 has 14 residues. The CDR3 DNA reads TGTGCCAGCACCTCTAGCGGGAGCGGCAATGAGCAGTTCTTC. Protein sequence: CASTSSGSGNEQFF.

The chain employs TRBV2 and TRBJ2-2; D remains unclear. Germline V gives CDR1 SNHLY, CDR2 FYNNEI. CDR3 length: 13 amino acids. Trimming took off 4 bases at V and 7 bases at J, with 10 bases between the two ends. The CDR3 here is CASSASLGGELFF. DNA for the CDR3: TGTGCCAGCAGTGCCTCCCTAGGCGGGGAGCTGTTTTTT.

This clone was observed once. The J gene is TRBJ2-1, the V gene TRBV4-3; 9 bases align to TRBD2. The junction had 9 bases not matched to a gene; V was cut back by 2 bases and J by 7 bases. This CDR3 contains 16 residues. In germline, CDR1 is LGHNA, CDR2 YSLEER. CDR3 loop: CASSQLGAGGSNEQFF. The CDR3 DNA follows: TGCGCCAGCAGCCAATTGGGAGCGGGAGGTAGTAATGAGCAGTTCTTC.

The chain is built from TRBV5-1 and TRBJ2-1, with 10 positions matching TRBD2. With V trimmed by 0 bases and J by 0 bases, 9 bases remained unmatched. Germline V gene lookup returns CDR1 SGHRS and CDR2 YFSETQ. CDR3 length: 19 amino acids. The CDR3 bases are TGCGCCAGCAGCTTGGTAGTCCTAGCGGGAGTTAGCTCCTACAATGAGCAGTTCTTC. Translation: CASSLVVLAGVSSYNEQFF.

This chain connects TRBV5-1 to TRBJ1-1; D is perhaps TRBD1 (6 bases). The V and J ends lost 0 bases and 0 bases respectively, with 15 bases between them. Germline CDR1 and CDR2: SGHRS and YFSETQ. This CDR3 contains 17 residues. The CDR3 sequence: CASSLEGGRLLNTEAFF. The CDR3 DNA reads TGCGCCAGCAGCTTGGAAGGGGGACGGCTCCTGAACACTGAAGCTTTCTTT. The complete variable domain, with remaining parts taken from reference TRBV5-1 and TRBJ1-1, reads KAGVTQTPRYLIKTRGQQVTLSCSPISGHRSVSWYQQTPGQGLQFLFEYFSETQRNKGNFPGRFSGRQFSNSRSEMNVSTLELGDSALYLCASSLEGGRLLNTEAFFGQGTRLTVV.

The chain has TRBV11-1 and TRBJ1-6; a weak D match, TRBD1 (5 bases). Trimming took 5 bases from V and 0 from J, leaving 11 bases between them. This CDR3 is 16 amino acids long. Per the germline V gene, CDR1 is SGHAT and CDR2 is FQDESV (reference sequence). DNA for the CDR3: TGTGCCAGCAGCCGAGGGGAGAGCTCCTATAATTCACCCCTCCACTTT. It encodes CASSRGESSYNSPLHF.

The J gene is TRBJ2-3, the V gene TRBV7-3, with 10 bases lining up with TRBD2. Germline V gene lookup returns CDR1 SGHTA and CDR2 FQGTGA. The CDR3 totals 15 residues. V lost 6 bases to trimming and J lost 2 bases; unmatched junction nucleotides: 5. CDR3 in amino acids: CASSRLAGFTDTQYF. The CDR3 bases are TGTGCCAGCAGTCGACTAGCGGGTTTCACAGATACGCAGTATTTT.

This clone was seen only a few times. Other DNA sequences from this sample encode an identical CDR3 as well. The chain couples TRBV4-1 to TRBJ2-7; D unresolved. Per germline, CDR1 MGHRA and CDR2 YSYEKL. The CDR3 is 13 residues long. V shed 1 base and J shed 4 bases, with 8 bases lying between them. DNA for the CDR3: TGCGCCAGCAGCCAAGTTTCCTCATACGAGCAGTACTTC. This codes for CASSQVSSYEQYF.

In DNA, the CDR3 is TGTGCCAGTAGCGAACAGGGGGTGGGCAATCAGCCCCAGCATTTT. It yields the protein CASSEQGVGNQPQHF. The rearrangement joins TRBV19 to TRBJ1-5, with 8 bases matching TRBD1. The germline CDR1 and CDR2 sequences are LNHDA and SQIVND (reference sequence). The ends lost 6 bases at V and 2 bases at J; junction bases unmatched: 6. The CDR3 contains 15 residues.

CDR3: CASSLDQESQQYF. Here the CDR3 DNA reads TGTGCCAGCAGCTTAGATCAGGAAAGCCAGCAGTATTTT. The V and J genes are TRBV11-3 and TRBJ2-3; D remains ambiguous. Trimming stripped 0 bases from V and 11 bases from J, with 12 bases between. Germline CDR1 SGHNT, CDR2 YENEEA. This CDR3 region has 13 residues.

Details on this clone: The sample holds other DNA sequences that translate to the same CDR3. The chain links TRBV4-2 to TRBJ2-1; TRBD2 matches 7 bases. Germline-derived CDR1 and CDR2 are LGHNA and YNFKEQ. Trimming removed 3 bases from V and 1 base from J; junction bases left unmatched: 3. CDR3 length: 15 residues. CDR3 coding DNA: TGTGCCAGCAGCCATGCCGGGGGGTCCTACAATGAGCAGTTCTTC. Its translation is CASSHAGGSYNEQFF.

The rearrangement uses TRBV19 and TRBJ2-7, with a possible D match to TRBD1 (6 bases). There are 15 residues in the CDR3. V was trimmed by 4 bases and J by 1 base, leaving 14 bases between them. Germline values: CDR1 LNHDA, CDR2 SQIVND (reference sequence). In DNA form, the CDR3 reads TGTGCCAGTAGTAAGTCGGCAGGGGTTTCCTACGAGCAGTACTTC. Translated, it gives CASSKSAGVSYEQYF.

The chain employs TRBV11-2 and TRBJ2-1; D tentatively fits TRBD1 or TRBD2 (5 bases each). Germline assignment: CDR1 SGHAT and CDR2 FQNNGV. The CDR3 has 13 amino acids. V lost 4 bases and J 6 bases, leaving 10 bases between the germline ends. The CDR3 region is CASSWDPINEQFF. CDR3 DNA: TGTGCCAGCAGCTGGGACCCTATCAATGAGCAGTTCTTC.

The CDR3 loop reads CASSSRPWGHQPQHF. As DNA, the CDR3 is TGTGCCAGCAGCTCACGACCGTGGGGACACCAGCCCCAGCATTTT. V gene TRBV6-5 combines with J gene TRBJ1-5; D might be TRBD1 (6 bases). The germline gives CDR1 MNHEY, CDR2 SVGAGI. The V end lost 6 bases, the J end lost 7 bases, and 19 bases lay between the germline ends. CDR3 size: 15 residues.

This clone was counted between two and nine times. This chain links TRBV4-1 with TRBJ1-3; D uncertain. CDR1 and CDR2 (germline): MGHRA, YSYEKL. The CDR3 loop spans 13 amino acids. V lost 6 bases and J lost 1, with 7 bases in between. Here the CDR3 reads CASRMVSGNTIYF. The CDR3 DNA is TGCGCCAGCAGAATGGTATCTGGAAACACCATATATTTT.

The chain combines TRBV9 with TRBJ2-3, with D tentatively TRBD2 (5 bases). The CDR3 loop spans 17 amino acids. With 0 bases removed from V and 5 bases from J, the gap between germline ends came to 19 bases. CDR1 is SGDLS, CDR2 YYNGEE, per germline. The DNA for the CDR3 is TGTGCCAGCAGCGTAGCGGCGGGTCGACTCGGAGGAGATACGCAGTATTTT. It codes for CASSVAAGRLGGDTQYF. Full variable domain (remainder filled in from reference TRBV9 and TRBJ2-3): DSGVTQTPKHLITATGQRVTLRCSPRSGDLSVYWYQQSLDQGLQFLIQYYNGEERAKGNILERFSAQQFPDLHSELNLSSLELGDSALYFCASSVAAGRLGGDTQYFGPGTRLTVL.

The chain joins TRBV7-8 to TRBJ1-2, with 9 bases matching TRBD1. This CDR3 has 15 amino acids. The J segment lost 2 bases and the V segment lost 4 bases, leaving 5 bases of the junction unmatched. CDR1 SGHVS and CDR2 FQNEAQ come from the germline V gene. The CDR3 DNA is TGTGCCAGCAGCTCTCGGACAGGGGTGAACTATGGCTACACCTTC. It yields the protein CASSSRTGVNYGYTF. Supplemented by reference TRBV7-8 and TRBJ1-2, the full variable domain reads GAGVSQSPRYKVAKRGQDVALRCDPISGHVSLFWYQQALGQGPEFLTYFQNEAQLDKSGLPSDRFFAERPEGSVSTLKIQRTQQEDSAVYLCASSSRTGVNYGYTFGSGTRLTVV.